Presented here are 13 T cell receptor beta chains from one specimen sequenced in a study of shared clonotypes between healthy human individuals (dated by TCRdb to about 2020). To prepare the library, the immunoSEQ multiplex PCR assay was applied. The table comes from immuneACCESS by way of TCRdb, which keeps in-frame sequences with V and J called. Part of the clones is missing from these tables; in studies checked, under half for an unresolved V gene and the rest for unknown reasons. Here the sample has some 2,500,000 clones; 80% to 95% occur a single time. The ten most abundant clones make up 0.36% of the sample. The specimen was naive CD4+ T cells from PBMCs. The cell subset or site label here, explained by the study, means: CD45RA+ positively selected. The receptors originated from a man in his late teens or twenties in good health. Some clones in this sample may be carry-over from other donors' samples.

The genes are TRBV7-8 and TRBJ2-3; 14 bases map to TRBD2. The CDR3 consists of 20 residues. Germline-derived CDR1 and CDR2 are SGHVS and FQNEAQ. The J segment lost 0 bases and the V segment lost 3 bases, leaving 11 bases of the junction unmatched. Here the CDR3 reads CASSFPGTSGSLSSTDTQYF. The CDR3 coding sequence is TGTGCCAGCAGCTTCCCCGGGACTAGCGGGAGCTTGTCTAGCACAGATACGCAGTATTTT.

V is TRBV7-6 and J is TRBJ1-1; tentatively, D is TRBD1 (6 bases). V was shortened by 5 bases and J by 0 bases, with 22 bases between the two germline ends. Germline assignment: CDR1 SGHVS and CDR2 FNYEAQ. CDR3 size: 18 residues. The CDR3 DNA reads as TGTGCCAGCAGCCACGACAAAATTGGGGGGCCGATGAACACTGAAGCTTTCTTT. Amino acid sequence: CASSHDKIGGPMNTEAFF.

J is TRBJ2-5 and V is TRBV5-1; D unresolved. Germline V CDR1 and CDR2: SGHRS, YFSETQ. Trimming shortened V by 2 bases and J by 1 base, and 18 bases separated the two germline ends. The CDR3 has 17 residues. CDR3 amino acids: CASSFTERLDFQETQYF. In nucleotides, the CDR3 is TGCGCCAGCAGCTTCACAGAAAGATTGGATTTCCAAGAGACCCAGTACTTC.

To note about this clone: The sample has other DNA sequences that encode this CDR3 too. V and J are TRBV9 and TRBJ1-5; D remains ambiguous. V lost 0 bases and J 6 bases, leaving 7 bases between the germline ends. The CDR3 sequence is 13 residues long. Per the germline V gene, CDR1 is SGDLS and CDR2 is YYNGEE. The CDR3 is CASSVDGSQPQHF. CDR3 coding DNA: TGTGCCAGCAGCGTAGATGGTAGTCAGCCCCAGCATTTT.

Remarks on this clone: Other DNA sequences in this specimen translate into the identical CDR3. The V gene is TRBV5-1, the J gene TRBJ1-6, with D uncertain. This CDR3 is 12 amino acids long. The germline V and J ends were trimmed by 0 bases and 8 bases, with 3 bases remaining between them. The germline V gene has CDR1 SGHRS and CDR2 YFSETQ. The CDR3 sequence: CASSLGDSPLHF. In DNA, the CDR3 is TGCGCCAGCAGCTTGGGGGATTCACCCCTCCACTTT.

The J gene is TRBJ2-5, the V gene TRBV7-3; D uncertain. The CDR3 loop spans 12 amino acids. Germline CDR1 is SGHTA and CDR2 is FQGTGA. V was cut by 4 bases and J by 7 bases, with 10 bases left in between. The DNA of the CDR3 is TGTGCCAGCAGCTCAAATCCTGGGACCCAGTACTTC. Its translation: CASSSNPGTQYF.

The genes are TRBV5-6 and TRBJ1-4; D is undetermined. Between the trimmed V and J ends, which lost 0 bases and 5 bases, there was a span of 8 bases. Germline CDR1 reads SGHDT; CDR2 reads YYEEEE. The CDR3 is made up of 14 amino acids. The CDR3 here is CASSLGQANEKLFF. The CDR3 nucleotides read TGTGCCAGCAGCTTGGGGCAGGCGAATGAAAAACTGTTTTTT.

The V call is TRBV29-1, the J call TRBJ2-4, with a weak D call TRBD1 (6 bases). Germline assignment: CDR1 SQVTM and CDR2 ANQGSEA. The CDR3 is 13 residues long. Trimming pared 7 bases from V and 0 bases from J, leaving 10 bases between. In DNA, the CDR3 is TGCAGCGCTGAGGGGGAAGCCAAAAACATTCAGTACTTC. This codes for CSAEGEAKNIQYF.

A single count supports this clone. This sequence joins TRBV28 and TRBJ1-3; D uncertain. Germline-derived CDR1 and CDR2 are MDHEN and SYDVKM. The V end was cut by 8 bases, the J end by 0 bases, with 11 bases between. The CDR3 has 14 amino acids. For the CDR3, the DNA is TGTGCCAGCTCAACCGAGTACTCTGGAAACACCATATATTTT. This gives the protein CASSTEYSGNTIYF.

V usage is TRBV11-3 and J usage is TRBJ2-3; possibly TRBD1 or TRBD2 for D (5 bases each). The CDR3 has 15 amino acids. Germline values: CDR1 SGHNT, CDR2 YENEEA. Trimming removed 2 bases at V and 1 base at J, with 10 bases between. CDR3 sequence reads: CASSLSGTRTDTQYF. CDR3 DNA: TGTGCCAGCAGCTTATCCGGGACCCGCACAGATACGCAGTATTTT.

The gene calls are TRBV9 and TRBJ2-5, with 10 bases fitting TRBD1. The trim removed 2 bases at V and 7 bases at J, leaving 2 bases unmatched. Germline CDR1 SGDLS, CDR2 YYNGEE. There are 13 residues in the CDR3. CDR3 protein: CASSVWTGGTQYF. The CDR3 DNA reads TGTGCCAGCAGCGTCTGGACAGGGGGGACCCAGTACTTC. Based on the CDR3 plus reference TRBV9 and TRBJ2-5, the full variable domain is DSGVTQTPKHLITATGQRVTLRCSPRSGDLSVYWYQQSLDQGLQFLIQYYNGEERAKGNILERFSAQQFPDLHSELNLSSLELGDSALYFCASSVWTGGTQYFGPGTRLLVL.

This chain connects TRBV9 to TRBJ2-7; D gene ambiguous. The CDR3 extends over 14 amino acids. The V end lost 0 bases, the J end lost 4 bases, and 11 bases lay between the germline ends. The germline V gene encodes CDR1 SGDLS and CDR2 YYNGEE. The DNA for the CDR3 is TGTGCCAGCAGCGTAGAGTGGAGTGGATACGAGCAGTACTTC. This translates into CASSVEWSGYEQYF. The full variable domain, in which reference TRBV9 and TRBJ2-7 provide the parts outside the CDR3, is DSGVTQTPKHLITATGQRVTLRCSPRSGDLSVYWYQQSLDQGLQFLIQYYNGEERAKGNILERFSAQQFPDLHSELNLSSLELGDSALYFCASSVEWSGYEQYFGPGTRLTVT.

The J gene is TRBJ1-2, the V gene TRBV6-1, with D perhaps TRBD1 (6 bases). V shed 6 bases and J shed 3 bases, with 11 bases lying between them. Germline CDR1 reads MNHNS; CDR2 reads SASEGT. This CDR3 spans 13 amino acids. In DNA, the CDR3 is TGTGCCAGCAGAGGGGGGGTCGACTATGGCTACACCTTC. This sequence encodes CASRGGVDYGYTF.